The 4 T cell receptor beta chains in this list originate from one sample, sequenced in a study of CD8 T cells in Susac syndrome. With random hexamers, reverse transcription was performed on about 0.5 to 1 ug of RNA. TCRdb recomputed calls from the immunoSEQ multiplex PCR reads with MiXCR, one row per CDR3 protein. Of roughly 190,000 distinct CDR3 sequences in the sample, around 90% were seen once. Sequencing was done on a sample of CD4+ T cells from PBMCs. These receptors came from a human donor with Susac syndrome.

This chain links TRBV28 with TRBJ1-4, with D uncertain. There are 14 residues in the CDR3. V was pared by 2 bases and J by 7 bases, with 11 bases between. The germline V gene encodes CDR1 MDHEN and CDR2 SYDVKM. The CDR3 is CASSLATIGEKLFF. The CDR3 nucleotides read TGTGCCAGCAGTTTAGCGACGATCGGTGAAAAACTGTTTTTT.

The rearrangement links TRBV18 to TRBJ1-1; 8 bases agree with TRBD1. The CDR3 covers 15 residues. The germline V gene has CDR1 KGHSH and CDR2 LQKENI. V was pared by 4 bases and J by 1 base, with 5 bases of the junction left unmatched. This chain's CDR3 is CASSLRGPTNTEAFF. The CDR3 DNA sequence: TGTGCCAGCTCACTCAGGGGGCCCACGAACACTGAAGCTTTCTTT.

This chain uses TRBV5-1 with TRBJ1-2; TRBD1 agrees at 8 bases. V lost 0 bases, J lost 0 bases, and 4 bases stayed unmatched. Looked up from germline, CDR1 is SGHRS and CDR2 is YFSETQ. The CDR3 has 16 amino acids. The chain's CDR3 is CASSLGWDRTNYGYTF. CDR3 bases: TGCGCCAGCAGCTTGGGTTGGGACAGGACTAACTATGGCTACACCTTC.

The V gene is TRBV28, the J gene TRBJ2-5; possibly TRBD2 for D (6 bases). Per germline, CDR1 MDHEN and CDR2 SYDVKM. The CDR3 runs 15 residues. V lost 7 bases, J lost 4 bases, and 19 bases lay in between. This CDR3 is CASISRRAAGETQYF. DNA for the CDR3: TGTGCCAGCATCTCCCGTCGGGCAGCGGGAGAGACCCAGTACTTC.